The subject of this entry is one TCR beta chain. TCRdb keeps only in-frame clones here, not all; method: immunoSEQ multiplex PCR. Here the sample spans some 60,000 clones, approximately 92% being singletons. This record belongs to a study of T cell changes during pregnancy in multiple sclerosis. This CDR3 comprises 13 residues. V shed 2 bases and J shed 1 base, with 5 bases lying between them. The germline V gene encodes CDR1 SGHTA and CDR2 FQGTGA. The material sequenced was CD4+ T cells from peripheral blood mononuclear cells, taken before pregnancy. This clonotype was obtained from a female donor with multiple sclerosis, enrolled in a pregnancy study. V is TRBV7-3 and J is TRBJ1-1, with unresolved D. CDR3 sequence reads: CASSLGRNTEAFF. The CDR3 nucleotides are TGTGCCAGCAGCTTAGGGCGGAACACTGAAGCTTTCTTT.